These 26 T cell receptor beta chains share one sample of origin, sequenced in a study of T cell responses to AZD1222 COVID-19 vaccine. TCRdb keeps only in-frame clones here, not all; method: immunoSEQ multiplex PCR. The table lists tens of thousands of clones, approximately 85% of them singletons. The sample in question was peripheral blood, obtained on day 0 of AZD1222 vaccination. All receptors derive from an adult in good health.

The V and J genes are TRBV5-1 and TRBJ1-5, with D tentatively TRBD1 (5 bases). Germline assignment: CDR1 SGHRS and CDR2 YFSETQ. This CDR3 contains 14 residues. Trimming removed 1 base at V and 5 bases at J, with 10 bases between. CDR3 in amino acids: CASSLRPGYQPQHF. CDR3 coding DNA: TGCGCCAGCAGCTTGAGACCAGGGTATCAGCCCCAGCATTTT.

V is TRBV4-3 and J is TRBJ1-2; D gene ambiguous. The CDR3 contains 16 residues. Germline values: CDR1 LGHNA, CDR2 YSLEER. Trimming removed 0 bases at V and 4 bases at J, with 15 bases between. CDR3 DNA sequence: TGCGCCAGCAGCCAAGAGGTGTCCCGAGAGGGCTATGGCTACACCTTC. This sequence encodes CASSQEVSREGYGYTF.

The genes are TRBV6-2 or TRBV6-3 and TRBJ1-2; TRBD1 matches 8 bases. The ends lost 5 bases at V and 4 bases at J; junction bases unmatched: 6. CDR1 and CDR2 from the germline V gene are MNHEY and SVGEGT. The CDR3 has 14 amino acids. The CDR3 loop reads CASSQGQDVYGYTF. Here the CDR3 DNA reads TGTGCCAGCAGTCAGGGACAGGACGTCTATGGCTACACCTTC.

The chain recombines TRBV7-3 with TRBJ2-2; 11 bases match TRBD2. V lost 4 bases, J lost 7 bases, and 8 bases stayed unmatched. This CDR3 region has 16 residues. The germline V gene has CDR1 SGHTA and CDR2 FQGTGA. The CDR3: CASSSLAGGPGGELFF. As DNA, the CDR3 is TGTGCCAGCAGCTCCCTAGCGGGGGGCCCGGGCGGGGAGCTGTTTTTT.

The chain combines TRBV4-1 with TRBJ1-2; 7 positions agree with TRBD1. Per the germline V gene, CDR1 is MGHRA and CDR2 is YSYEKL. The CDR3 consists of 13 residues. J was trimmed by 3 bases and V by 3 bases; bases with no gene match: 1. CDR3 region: CASSQGTDYGYTF. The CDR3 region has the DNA TGCGCCAGCAGCCAGGGGACAGACTATGGCTACACCTTC.

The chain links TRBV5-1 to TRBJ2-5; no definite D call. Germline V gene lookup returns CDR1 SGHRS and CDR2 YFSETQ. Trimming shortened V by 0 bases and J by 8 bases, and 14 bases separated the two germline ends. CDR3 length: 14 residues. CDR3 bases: TGCGCCAGCAGCTTGGAACAGCCTGGGGTAACCCAGTACTTC. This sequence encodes CASSLEQPGVTQYF. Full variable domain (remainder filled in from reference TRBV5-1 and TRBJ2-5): KAGVTQTPRYLIKTRGQQVTLSCSPISGHRSVSWYQQTPGQGLQFLFEYFSETQRNKGNFPGRFSGRQFSNSRSEMNVSTLELGDSALYLCASSLEQPGVTQYFGPGTRLLVL.

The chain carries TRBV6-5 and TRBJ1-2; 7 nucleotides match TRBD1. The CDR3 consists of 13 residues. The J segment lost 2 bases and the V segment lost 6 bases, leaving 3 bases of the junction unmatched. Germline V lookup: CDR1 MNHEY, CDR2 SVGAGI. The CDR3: CASSTQGNYGYTF. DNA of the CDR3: TGTGCCAGCAGCACACAGGGGAACTATGGCTACACCTTC.

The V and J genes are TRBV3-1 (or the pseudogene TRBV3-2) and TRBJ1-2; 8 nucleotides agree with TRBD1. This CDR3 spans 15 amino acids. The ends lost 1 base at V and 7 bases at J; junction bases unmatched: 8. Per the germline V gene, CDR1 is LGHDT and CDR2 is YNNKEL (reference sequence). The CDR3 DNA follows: TGTGCCAGCAGCCAAGCACAGGGGGGAGAGCGTGGCTACACCTTC. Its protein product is CASSQAQGGERGYTF.

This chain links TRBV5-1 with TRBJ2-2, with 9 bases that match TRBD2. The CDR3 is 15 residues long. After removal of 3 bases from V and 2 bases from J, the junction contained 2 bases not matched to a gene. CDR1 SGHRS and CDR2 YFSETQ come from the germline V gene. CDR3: CASSWGTSNTGELFF. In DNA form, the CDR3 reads TGCGCCAGCAGCTGGGGGACTAGCAACACCGGGGAGCTGTTTTTT.

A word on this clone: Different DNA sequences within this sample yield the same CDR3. The CDR3 loop reads CATSVSGQGTYEQYF. CDR3 DNA: TGTGCCACCAGCGTTTCGGGACAGGGGACCTACGAGCAGTACTTC. This chain links TRBV15 with TRBJ2-7, with TRBD1 identical over 10 bases. The J segment lost 2 bases and the V segment lost 5 bases, leaving 6 bases of the junction unmatched. The CDR3 is made up of 15 amino acids. CDR1 is LNHNV and CDR2 is YYDKDF in the germline V gene (reference sequence). The full variable domain, its missing parts supplied by reference TRBV15 and TRBJ2-7, is DAMVIQNPRYQVTQFGKPVTLSCSQTLNHNVMYWYQQKSSQAPKLLFHYYDKDFNNEADTPDNFQSRRPNTSFCFLDIRSPGLGDTAMYLCATSVSGQGTYEQYFGPGTRLTVT.

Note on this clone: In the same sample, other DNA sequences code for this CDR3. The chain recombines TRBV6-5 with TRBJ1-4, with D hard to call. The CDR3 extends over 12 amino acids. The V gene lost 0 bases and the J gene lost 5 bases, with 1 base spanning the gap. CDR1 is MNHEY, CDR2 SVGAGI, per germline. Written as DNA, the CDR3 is TGTGCCAGCAGTTACTCGAATGAAAAACTGTTTTTT. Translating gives CASSYSNEKLFF.

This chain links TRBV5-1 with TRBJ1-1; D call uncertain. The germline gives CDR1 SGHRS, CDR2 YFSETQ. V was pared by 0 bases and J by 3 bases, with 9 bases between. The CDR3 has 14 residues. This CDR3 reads CASSLADVYTEAFF. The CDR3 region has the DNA TGCGCCAGCAGCTTGGCTGATGTGTACACTGAAGCTTTCTTT.

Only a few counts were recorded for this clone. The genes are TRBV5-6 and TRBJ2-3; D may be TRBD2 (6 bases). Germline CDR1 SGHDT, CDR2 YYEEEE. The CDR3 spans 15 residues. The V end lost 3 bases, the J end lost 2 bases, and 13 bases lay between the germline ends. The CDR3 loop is CASSSVGTSTDTQYF. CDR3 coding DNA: TGTGCCAGCAGCTCGGTAGGGACTTCCACAGATACGCAGTATTTT.

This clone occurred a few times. CDR3 in amino acids: CASSLGDYLSLSTDTQYF. The DNA for the CDR3 is TGTGCCAGCAGTTTAGGGGACTACCTATCACTTAGCACAGATACGCAGTATTTT. This chain connects TRBV27 to TRBJ2-3; 7 bases match TRBD2. CDR3 length: 18 residues. CDR1 and CDR2 (germline): MNHEY, SMNVEV (reference sequence). Trimming cost V 2 bases and J 0 bases; bases outside gene matches: 11.

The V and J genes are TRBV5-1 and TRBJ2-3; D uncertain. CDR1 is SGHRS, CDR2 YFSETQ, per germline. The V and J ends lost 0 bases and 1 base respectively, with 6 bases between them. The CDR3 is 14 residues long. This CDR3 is CASSLEWGTDTQYF. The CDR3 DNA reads TGCGCCAGCAGCTTGGAGTGGGGCACAGATACGCAGTATTTT.

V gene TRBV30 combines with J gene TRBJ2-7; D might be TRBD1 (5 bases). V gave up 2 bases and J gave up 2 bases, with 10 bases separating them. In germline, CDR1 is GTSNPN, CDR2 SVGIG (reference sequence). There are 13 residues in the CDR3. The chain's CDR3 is CAWSRQSTYEQYF. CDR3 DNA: TGTGCCTGGAGTCGACAGTCAACCTACGAGCAGTACTTC.

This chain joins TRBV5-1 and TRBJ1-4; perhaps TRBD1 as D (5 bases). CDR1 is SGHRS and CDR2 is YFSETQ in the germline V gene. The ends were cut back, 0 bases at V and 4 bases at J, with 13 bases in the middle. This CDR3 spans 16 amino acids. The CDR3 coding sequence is TGCGCCAGCAGCTTGGCCCTCGGGGGTATTAATGAAAAACTGTTTTTT. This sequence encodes CASSLALGGINEKLFF.

Here the CDR3 DNA reads TGTGCCAGCAGCCAAGCATTCAGGGAGGAGACCCAGTACTTC. Protein product: CASSQAFREETQYF. The chain employs TRBV3-1 (or the pseudogene TRBV3-2) and TRBJ2-5; D may match TRBD1 or TRBD2 (5 bases each). CDR1 and CDR2 from the germline V gene are LGHDT and YNNKEL (reference sequence). V shed 1 base and J shed 5 bases, with 11 bases lying between them. The CDR3 is made up of 14 amino acids.

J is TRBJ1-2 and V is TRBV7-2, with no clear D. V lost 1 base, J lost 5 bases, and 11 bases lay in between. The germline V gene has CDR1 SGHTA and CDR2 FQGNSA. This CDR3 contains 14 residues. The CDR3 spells CASSLGWWGYGYTF. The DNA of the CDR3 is TGTGCCAGCAGCTTAGGATGGTGGGGATATGGCTACACCTTC.

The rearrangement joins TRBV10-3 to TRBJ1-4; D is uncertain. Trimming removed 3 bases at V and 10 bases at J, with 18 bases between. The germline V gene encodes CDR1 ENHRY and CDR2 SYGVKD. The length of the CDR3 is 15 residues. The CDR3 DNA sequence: TGTGCCATCAGTGATGAGAATTTGGGCTGGGGAAAACTGTTTTTT. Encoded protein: CAISDENLGWGKLFF.

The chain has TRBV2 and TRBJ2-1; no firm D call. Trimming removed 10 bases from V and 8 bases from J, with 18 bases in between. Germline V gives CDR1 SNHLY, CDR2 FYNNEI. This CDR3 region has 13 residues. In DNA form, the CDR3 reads TGTGCCACGACAATTTCTCTTTACGATGAGCAGTTCTTC. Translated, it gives CATTISLYDEQFF.

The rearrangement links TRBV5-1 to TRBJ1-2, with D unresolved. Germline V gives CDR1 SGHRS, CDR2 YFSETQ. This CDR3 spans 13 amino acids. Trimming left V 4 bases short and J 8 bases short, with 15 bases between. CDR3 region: CASSIPGAGGYTF. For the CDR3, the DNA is TGCGCCAGCAGCATTCCCGGTGCCGGAGGCTACACCTTC.

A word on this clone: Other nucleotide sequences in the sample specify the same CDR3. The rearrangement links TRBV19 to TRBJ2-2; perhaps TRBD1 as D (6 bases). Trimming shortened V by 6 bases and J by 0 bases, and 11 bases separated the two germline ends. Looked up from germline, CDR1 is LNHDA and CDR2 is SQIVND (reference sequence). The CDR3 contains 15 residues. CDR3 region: CASRPGQTNTGELFF. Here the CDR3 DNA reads TGTGCCAGTAGGCCGGGACAAACGAACACCGGGGAGCTGTTTTTT.

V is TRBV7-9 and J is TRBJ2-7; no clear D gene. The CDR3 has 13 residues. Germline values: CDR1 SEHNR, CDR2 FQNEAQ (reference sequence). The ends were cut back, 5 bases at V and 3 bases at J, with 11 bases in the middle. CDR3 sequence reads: CASSPRTVYEQYF. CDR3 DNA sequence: TGTGCCAGCAGCCCCCGGACGGTCTACGAGCAGTACTTC.

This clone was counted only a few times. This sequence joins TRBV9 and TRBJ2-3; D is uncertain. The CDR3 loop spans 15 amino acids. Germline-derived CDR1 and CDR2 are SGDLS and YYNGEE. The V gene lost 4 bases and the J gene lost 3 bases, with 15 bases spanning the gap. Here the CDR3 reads CASSLSWGSTDTQYF. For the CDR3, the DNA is TGTGCCAGCAGCCTGTCTTGGGGATCGACAGATACGCAGTATTTT.

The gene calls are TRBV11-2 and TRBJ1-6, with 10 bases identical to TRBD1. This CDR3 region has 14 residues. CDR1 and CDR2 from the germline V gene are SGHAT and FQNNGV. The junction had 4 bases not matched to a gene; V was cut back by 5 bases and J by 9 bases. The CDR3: CASSRGTGASPLHF. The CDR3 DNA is TGTGCCAGCAGCCGCGGGACAGGGGCTTCACCCCTCCACTTT.